This T cell receptor beta chain was identified during a study of T cells in Graves' hyperthyroidism and ophthalmopathy. The ends lost 3 bases at V and 1 base at J; junction bases unmatched: 3. Germline V gene lookup returns CDR1 SGHTA and CDR2 FQGNSA. The CDR3 spans 15 residues. The source material, RNA transcripts, was used to amplify TCR beta CDR3 regions. A set of HTBI primers served as the primers for a first-round RT-PCR of the TCR CDR3. A single record per CDR3 protein comes from TCRdb applying MiXCR to the multiplex PCR reads. The top ten clones hold roughly 13% of a sample with fewer than 600,000 distinct CDR3 sequences, 14% of them seen once. This clonotype was seen only a few times. Antigen specificity is unknown. Study-wide results and limits: Ophthalmopathy got predicted by the model a median roughly 6.1 months before its onset.

This chain connects TRBV7-2 to TRBJ1-3, with 7 bases that match TRBD1. The material sequenced was blood. The receptor was isolated from a woman aged 40 to 55 with Graves' hyperthyroidism. CDR3 protein: CASSFSQGSGNTIYF. CDR3 nucleotides: TGTGCCAGCAGCTTTTCACAGGGGTCTGGAAACACCATATATTTT.